This T cell receptor (beta chain) derives from a study of beta chain features in type 1 diabetes. This CDR3 has 13 amino acids. Germline CDR1 MNHEY, CDR2 SVGAGI. V lost 6 bases to trimming and J lost 3 bases, with 11 bases between them. This clone was counted between two and nine times. Since all of the isolated RNA was reverse transcribed, expressed TCRB transcripts were what got sequenced. Generated by immunoSEQ multiplex PCR, the TCRdb table keeps only in-frame clones and is missing some. The data contain 310,000 or so clones, approximately 10% of them seen just once; the ten biggest clones take up around 0.015%.

The source material was naive CD4+ T cells from blood. This TCR was sampled from a woman in her thirties in good health. The chain is built from TRBV6-5 and TRBJ1-1; no firm D call. This chain's CDR3 is CASRNPVDTEAFF. The CDR3 coding sequence is TGTGCCAGCAGGAACCCGGTGGACACTGAAGCTTTCTTT.